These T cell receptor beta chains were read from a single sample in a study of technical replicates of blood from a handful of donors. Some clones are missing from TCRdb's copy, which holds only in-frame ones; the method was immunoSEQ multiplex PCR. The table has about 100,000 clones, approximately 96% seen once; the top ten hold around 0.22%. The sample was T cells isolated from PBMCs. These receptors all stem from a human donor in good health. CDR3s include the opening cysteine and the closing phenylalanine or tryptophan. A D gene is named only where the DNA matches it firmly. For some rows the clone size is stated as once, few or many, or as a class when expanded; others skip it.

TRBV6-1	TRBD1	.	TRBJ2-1	CASSEAPPGQGVNEQFF	TGTGCCAGCAGTGAAGCCCCACCGGGACAGGGAGTTAATGAGCAGTTCTTC
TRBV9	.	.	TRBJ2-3	CASSVYGGTDTQYF	TGTGCCAGCAGCGTATACGGGGGTACAGATACGCAGTATTTT
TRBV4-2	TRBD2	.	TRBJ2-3	CASSQKLIAGASADTQYF	TGTGCCAGCAGCCAAAAACTTATAGCGGGAGCTTCCGCAGATACGCAGTATTTT
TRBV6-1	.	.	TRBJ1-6	CASSGGRPRSSPLHF	TGTGCCAGCAGTGGAGGGAGACCGAGGAGTTCACCCCTCCACTTT
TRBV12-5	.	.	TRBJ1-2	CASGPDGGYGYTF	TGTGCTAGTGGTCCGGACGGAGGCTATGGCTACACCTTC
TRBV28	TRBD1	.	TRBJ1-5	CASSLGTGRGPQHF	TGTGCCAGCAGCCTCGGGACAGGCAGAGGGCCCCAGCATTTT
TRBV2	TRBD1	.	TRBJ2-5	CASSEEWDRKIYQETQYF	TGTGCCAGCAGTGAAGAGTGGGACAGAAAAATTTACCAAGAGACCCAGTACTTC
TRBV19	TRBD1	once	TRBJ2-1	CASSGPGQGYNEQFF	TGTGCCAGTAGTGGCCCGGGACAGGGGTACAATGAGCAGTTCTTC
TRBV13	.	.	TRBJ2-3	CASSSTNRDRWADTQYF	TGTGCCAGCAGCTCGACCAACAGGGACCGGTGGGCAGATACGCAGTATTTT
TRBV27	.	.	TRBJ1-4	CASSQLGAVNEKLFF	TGTGCCAGCAGTCAACTGGGGGCAGTTAATGAAAAACTGTTTTTT
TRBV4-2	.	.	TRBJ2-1	CASSQPAGGARFF	TGTGCCAGCAGCCAACCCGCGGGCGGGGCCCGGTTCTTC
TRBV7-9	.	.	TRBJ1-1	CASSFTGGGSEAFF	TGTGCCAGCAGCTTCACAGGTGGGGGGTCTGAAGCTTTCTTT
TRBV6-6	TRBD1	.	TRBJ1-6	CASSYRDSQDSPLHF	TGTGCCAGCAGTTACCGGGACAGTCAAGATTCACCCCTCCACTTT
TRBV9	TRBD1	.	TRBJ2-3	CASSIEDRADTQYF	TGTGCCAGCAGCATCGAGGACAGGGCGGATACGCAGTATTTT
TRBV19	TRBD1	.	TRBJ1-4	CASSIGTGLSTQLFF	TGTGCCAGTAGTATAGGGACAGGGCTATCTACTCAACTGTTTTTT
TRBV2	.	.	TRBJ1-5	CASRAPDSNQPQHF	TGTGCCAGCAGGGCCCCCGATAGCAATCAGCCCCAGCATTTT
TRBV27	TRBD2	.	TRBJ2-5	CASGTSGRDTVTQYF	TGTGCCAGCGGAACTAGCGGGAGGGATACGGTGACCCAGTACTTC
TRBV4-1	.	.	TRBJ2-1	CASSLHSGGNEQFF	TGCGCCAGCAGCCTACACTCCGGGGGCAATGAGCAGTTCTTC
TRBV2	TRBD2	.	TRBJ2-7	CASSKTPVGGSSYEQYF	TGTGCCAGCAGCAAAACACCCGTGGGCGGGAGCTCCTACGAGCAGTACTTC
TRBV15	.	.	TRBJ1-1	CATSSPGGKVSGPIEAFF	TGTGCCACCAGCAGTCCCGGAGGGAAGGTCAGCGGCCCCATTGAAGCTTTCTTT
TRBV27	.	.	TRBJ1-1	CASSPVGGRGTEAFF	TGTGCCAGCAGTCCTGTGGGGGGGCGGGGCACTGAAGCTTTCTTT
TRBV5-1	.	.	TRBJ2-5	CASSPSPSGEETQYF	TGCGCCAGCAGCCCCTCCCCCTCGGGGGAAGAGACCCAGTACTTC
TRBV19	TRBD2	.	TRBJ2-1	CASSIEYLAGGGNEQFF	TGTGCCAGTAGTATAGAATACTTAGCGGGGGGCGGGAATGAGCAGTTCTTC
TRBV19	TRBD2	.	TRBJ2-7	CASRLGGAYEQYF	TGTGCCAGTAGACTGGGGGGGGCCTACGAGCAGTACTTC
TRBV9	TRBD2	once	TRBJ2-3	CASSTGTSGSMDTQYF	TGTGCCAGCAGCACCGGGACTAGCGGGAGTATGGATACGCAGTATTTT
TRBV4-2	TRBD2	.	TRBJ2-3	CASSQDYLAGGDTQYF	TGTGCCAGCAGCCAAGATTACCTAGCGGGGGGGGATACGCAGTATTTT
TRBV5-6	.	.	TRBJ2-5	CASSLGREETQYF	TGTGCCAGCAGCTTGGGGCGGGAAGAGACCCAGTACTTC
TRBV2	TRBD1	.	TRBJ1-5	CASSGQGGNQPQHF	TGTGCCAGCAGTGGACAGGGAGGCAATCAGCCCCAGCATTTT
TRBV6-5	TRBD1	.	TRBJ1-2	CASTHRDRHYGYTF	TGTGCCAGCACCCACCGGGACAGGCACTATGGCTACACCTTC
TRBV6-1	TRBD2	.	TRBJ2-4	CASSEQTSGRLNIQYF	TGTGCCAGCAGTGAACAGACTAGCGGGAGATTAAACATTCAGTACTTC
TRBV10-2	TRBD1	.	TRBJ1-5	CASSDEQGINQPQHF	TGCGCCAGCAGTGACGAACAGGGGATTAATCAGCCCCAGCATTTT
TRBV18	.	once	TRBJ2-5	CASSPGPIREETQYF	TGTGCCAGCTCACCTGGCCCGATACGGGAAGAGACCCAGTACTTC